The 23 T cell receptor beta chains given below trace back to one sample, sequenced in a study of spatial heterogeneity in lung cancer. Regarding time point: sample taken at primary tumor resection. Unsorted whole RNA from tumor, nontumor lung or frozen PBMC underwent sequencing. Using its own MiXCR run on the 5' RACE reads, TCRdb lists one record per CDR3 protein. The data show 4,100 or so distinct CDR3 sequences, over 20% seen once. Specimen: normal lung tissue next to the tumor, collected at surgery. Source of these receptors: a female donor with early-stage non-small cell lung cancer.

In its sample, this clonotype was seen many times. This beta chain represents an off-target read in a library built for alpha chains; its size is of limited meaning. The chain joins TRBV7-9 to TRBJ2-7; possibly TRBD2 for D (5 bases). CDR1 and CDR2 from the germline V gene are SEHNR and FQNEAQ (reference sequence). The CDR3 contains 13 residues. Trimming stripped 1 base from V and 3 bases from J, with 7 bases between. The DNA of the CDR3 is TGTGCCAGCAGCTTAGGGGGAGACTACGAGCAGTACTTC. Translating it yields CASSLGGDYEQYF.

This clonotype came up many times. This beta chain lies outside the target of a library built for alpha chains; its clone size means little. This sequence joins TRBV7-2 and TRBJ2-1; 14 bases fit TRBD2. The V segment lost 11 bases and the J segment 8 bases; nucleotides outside the gene matches: 8. This CDR3 is 14 amino acids long. Germline CDR1 and CDR2: SGHTA and FQGNSA. The CDR3 sequence: CAVQGLAGVHEQFF. The CDR3 DNA sequence: TGTGCCGTCCAGGGACTAGCGGGAGTACATGAGCAGTTCTTC.

This clonotype appeared once. Within a library made for alpha chains, this beta chain is off target, and its count is uninformative. This sequence joins TRBV27 and TRBJ1-1, with D unresolved. Looked up from germline, CDR1 is MNHEY and CDR2 is SMNVEV (reference sequence). The CDR3 contains 13 residues. With 7 bases removed from V and 4 bases from J, the gap between germline ends came to 13 bases. The CDR3 spells CASKRREGTEAFF. The CDR3 DNA is TGTGCCAGCAAGCGAAGAGAGGGCACTGAAGCTTTCTTT.

This clonotype was counted at least ten times. This beta chain came through as a stray read in a library set up for alpha chains, and its size says little. The rearrangement links TRBV5-1 to TRBJ2-1; 8 bases fit TRBD2. CDR3 length: 16 amino acids. The V gene's germline CDR1 is SGHRS and CDR2 YFSETQ. J lost 2 bases, V lost 0 bases, and 4 bases had no gene match. The CDR3 DNA is TGCGCCAGCAGCTTGGTCGGACTAGCCACCTACAATGAGCAGTTCTTC. Translated, it gives CASSLVGLATYNEQFF.

This clonotype is labeled medium-sized (0.01 to 0.1%). This beta chain slipped into a library made for alpha chains as a stray read, so its size is not meaningful. V is TRBV7-2 and J is TRBJ2-7; TRBD1 aligns across 9 bases. The CDR3 extends over 15 amino acids. V was clipped by 2 bases and J by 4 bases; unmatched bases: 6. CDR1 and CDR2 (germline): SGHTA, FQGNSA. CDR3: CASSLNSGQGYEQYF. CDR3 coding DNA: TGTGCCAGCAGCTTAAATTCGGGACAGGGTTACGAGCAGTACTTC. Full variable domain (rest looked up from reference TRBV7-2 and TRBJ2-7): GAGVSQSPSNKVTEKGKDVELRCDPISGHTALYWYRQSLGQGLEFLIYFQGNSAPDKSGLPSDRFSAERTGGSVSTLTIQRTQQEDSAVYLCASSLNSGQGYEQYFGPGTRLTVT.

This clonotype qualifies as medium-sized. This beta chain came through as a stray read in a library set up for alpha chains, and its size says little. The genes are TRBV5-8 and TRBJ2-3; tentative D call: TRBD1 (6 bases). Looked up from germline, CDR1 is SGHTS and CDR2 is YDEGEE. V was clipped by 4 bases and J by 5 bases, with 11 bases between them. CDR3 size: 13 residues. For the CDR3, the DNA is TGTGCCAGCAGCCGACAGGCGGGAGATACGCAGTATTTT. Translating it yields CASSRQAGDTQYF.

Points on this clonotype: The size of this beta chain means little, since it is a stray read in a library made for alpha chains. The V call is TRBV27, the J call TRBJ1-5; D is unresolved. CDR3 length equals 13 residues. The germline CDR1 and CDR2 sequences are MNHEY and SMNVEV (reference sequence). The ends were cut back, 6 bases at V and 4 bases at J, with 10 bases in the middle. The CDR3 protein is CASSLSENQPQHF. The CDR3 region has the DNA TGTGCCAGCAGCCTTAGCGAAAATCAGCCCCAGCATTTT.

This clonotype was counted at least ten times. A library made for alpha chains picked up this beta chain off target, so its size means little. V and J are TRBV28 and TRBJ2-3; 8 bases match TRBD2. The CDR3 runs 13 residues. From germline, CDR1 is MDHEN and CDR2 SYDVKM. Trimming cost V 5 bases and J 6 bases; bases outside gene matches: 4. DNA of the CDR3: TGTGCCAGCAGTAGCGGGGGATCGGATACGCAGTATTTT. Its protein is CASSSGGSDTQYF.

For this clonotype: Within a library made for alpha chains, this beta chain is off target, and its count is uninformative. The chain recombines TRBV7-9 with TRBJ2-1; D is possibly TRBD2 (6 bases). The germline V and J ends were trimmed by 4 bases and 5 bases, with 15 bases remaining between them. The CDR3 extends over 15 amino acids. Looked up from germline, CDR1 is SEHNR and CDR2 is FQNEAQ (reference sequence). The CDR3 coding sequence is TGTGCCAGCAGCTCCCGGGGGAGCATCCACAATGAGCAGTTCTTC. Amino acid sequence: CASSSRGSIHNEQFF.

This clonotype was recorded a few times. The library was prepared for alpha chains; this beta chain is a stray read, so its frequency means little. CDR3 region: CASSVVRTLTGELFF. The CDR3 DNA is TGTGCCAGCAGTGTCGTGCGGACCCTCACCGGGGAGCTGTTTTTT. The chain carries TRBV2 and TRBJ2-2, with D hard to call. The CDR3 is 15 residues long. Germline-derived CDR1 and CDR2 are SNHLY and FYNNEI. The V end lost 4 bases, the J end lost 4 bases, and 13 bases lay between the germline ends. Based on the CDR3 plus reference TRBV2 and TRBJ2-2, the full variable domain is EPEVTQTPSHQVTQMGQEVILRCVPISNHLYFYWYRQILGQKVEFLVSFYNNEISEKSEIFDDQFSVERPDGSNFTLKIRSTKLEDSAMYFCASSVVRTLTGELFFGEGSRLTVL.

Relative to its sample, this clonotype is medium-sized. This beta chain turned up in a library designed for alpha chains; as an off-target read, its abundance says little. The rearrangement uses TRBV20-1 and TRBJ2-7; TRBD1 matches 12 bases. The CDR3 consists of 15 residues. CDR1 and CDR2 (germline): DFQATT, SNEGSKA (reference sequence). Trimming at V came to 0 bases and at J to 7 bases, leaving 7 bases not matched to a gene. The CDR3 spells CSARDTGQGAWEQYF. The CDR3 nucleotides read TGCAGTGCTAGAGATACGGGACAGGGGGCGTGGGAGCAGTACTTC.

This clonotype was detected ten times or more. This beta chain turned up in a library designed for alpha chains; as an off-target read, its abundance says little. This chain connects TRBV7-2 to TRBJ1-3, with D unclear. Germline V gene data show CDR1 as SGHTA and CDR2 as FQGNSA. The CDR3 runs 15 residues. The V end was cut by 1 base, the J end by 0 bases, with 7 bases between. The CDR3 nucleotides are TGTGCCAGCAGCTTAGACAGAAACTCTGGAAACACCATATATTTT. This sequence encodes CASSLDRNSGNTIYF. Variable domain in full (rest from reference TRBV7-2 and TRBJ1-3): GAGVSQSPSNKVTEKGKDVELRCDPISGHTALYWYRQSLGQGLEFLIYFQGNSAPDKSGLPSDRFSAERTGGSVSTLTIQRTQQEDSAVYLCASSLDRNSGNTIYFGEGSWLTVV.

In this sample, this clonotype is medium-sized. Little can be read into the size of this beta chain, an off-target read in a library designed for alpha chains. This sequence joins TRBV7-8 and TRBJ1-6; 8 positions match TRBD1. CDR1 is SGHVS, CDR2 FQNEAQ, per germline. The CDR3 extends over 14 amino acids. V was pared by 5 bases and J by 8 bases, with 5 bases of the junction left unmatched. CDR3 sequence: CASSIETGDSPLHF. CDR3 nucleotide sequence: TGTGCCAGCAGCATCGAGACAGGGGATTCACCCCTCCACTTT.

Concerning this clonotype: Since the library was made to target alpha chains, this beta chain is a stray read and its abundance is not meaningful. The V and J genes are TRBV5-1 and TRBJ2-3; 9 positions match TRBD1. This CDR3 contains 16 residues. CDR1 is SGHRS, CDR2 YFSETQ, per germline. With 3 bases clipped from V and 1 base from J, the junction kept 6 bases outside the gene matches. The CDR3 DNA reads TGCGCCAGCAGCTCGGGGGACAGGGTCGGCACAGATACGCAGTATTTT. It yields the protein CASSSGDRVGTDTQYF.

In its sample, this clonotype was seen many times. Because the library targeted alpha chains, this beta chain is an off-target read whose size means little. J is TRBJ2-6 and V is TRBV12-3 or TRBV12-4; D ambiguous. The V gene lost 3 bases and the J gene lost 1 base, with 10 bases spanning the gap. The CDR3 length is 16 residues. CDR3 DNA sequence: TGTGCCAGCAGTTTTTGGTTAGCTTCTGGGGCCAACGTCCTGACTTTC. As protein: CASSFWLASGANVLTF.

In its sample, this clonotype is medium-sized. This beta chain slipped into a library made for alpha chains as a stray read, so its size is not meaningful. The V and J genes are TRBV29-1 and TRBJ2-5; TRBD1 aligns across 7 bases. J was trimmed by 2 bases and V by 4 bases; bases with no gene match: 1. The length of the CDR3 is 12 residues. Germline-derived CDR1 and CDR2 are SQVTM and ANQGSEA. The CDR3 nucleotides are TGCAGCGTTGCGGGACAGCAAGAGACCCAGTACTTC. Its protein is CSVAGQQETQYF. Based on the CDR3 plus reference TRBV29-1 and TRBJ2-5, the full variable domain is SAVISQKPSRDICQRGTSLTIQCQVDSQVTMMFWYRQQPGQSLTLIATANQGSEATYESGFVIDKFPISRPNLTFSTLTVSNMSPEDSSIYLCSVAGQQETQYFGPGTRLLVL.

This clonotype qualifies as medium-sized. Found in a library prepared for alpha chains, this beta chain is an off-target read, and its abundance has little meaning. This chain uses TRBV5-6 with TRBJ1-1; 7 positions match TRBD1. Germline lookup yields CDR1 SGHDT and CDR2 YYEEEE. The CDR3 extends over 15 amino acids. With V trimmed by 4 bases and J by 4 bases, 10 bases remained unmatched. CDR3 amino acids: CASSAEQGLVTEAFF. Here the CDR3 DNA reads TGTGCCAGCAGCGCGGAACAGGGGTTGGTCACTGAAGCTTTCTTT. The variable domain in full, completed from reference TRBV5-6 and TRBJ1-1, reads DAGVTQSPTHLIKTRGQQVTLRCSPKSGHDTVSWYQQALGQGPQFIFQYYEEEERQRGNFPDRFSGHQFPNYSSELNVNALLLGDSALYLCASSAEQGLVTEAFFGQGTRLTVV.

In regard to this clonotype: This beta chain lies outside the target of a library built for alpha chains; its clone size means little. This chain uses TRBV7-8 with TRBJ2-1; TRBD1 matches at 9 bases. Trimming removed 5 bases from V and 8 bases from J; junction bases left unmatched: 10. The CDR3 contains 15 residues. Germline V lookup: CDR1 SGHVS, CDR2 FQNEAQ. The CDR3: CASSLNRGPSDEQFF. In DNA, the CDR3 is TGTGCCAGCAGCCTAAACAGGGGGCCATCAGATGAGCAGTTCTTC.

A word on this clonotype: Because this beta chain is a stray read in a library intended to capture alpha chains, its abundance should not be given much weight. CDR3 DNA: TGTGCCAGCAGTCCGGACAGGGGATCAAACATTCAGTACTTC. Its protein is CASSPDRGSNIQYF. The chain uses TRBV27 and TRBJ2-4, with TRBD1 matching 9 bases. The CDR3 runs 14 residues. V lost 5 bases to trimming and J lost 6 bases; unmatched junction nucleotides: 5. Germline values: CDR1 MNHEY, CDR2 SMNVEV (reference sequence).

This clonotype was seen a single time. This beta chain slipped into a library made for alpha chains as a stray read, so its size is not meaningful. V is TRBV6-2 or TRBV6-3 and J is TRBJ2-3; D unresolved. The V end lost 2 bases, the J end lost 4 bases, and 10 bases lay between the germline ends. Germline V lookup: CDR1 MNHEY, CDR2 SVGEGT. There are 14 residues in the CDR3. The CDR3 bases are TGTGCCAGCAGTTACGGGAACCCCGCAGATACGCAGTATTTT. As protein: CASSYGNPADTQYF.

By proportion, this clonotype is medium-sized (0.01 to 0.1%). This beta chain is off target for a library built for alpha chains, so its abundance means little. This chain joins TRBV14 and TRBJ2-7; maybe TRBD1 (6 bases). Trimming left V 0 bases short and J 4 bases short, with 13 bases between. Germline-derived CDR1 and CDR2 are SGHDN and FVKESK. The CDR3 contains 15 residues. CDR3 sequence: CASSQDLGQFYEQYF. The CDR3 nucleotides read TGTGCCAGCAGCCAAGACCTAGGACAGTTTTACGAGCAGTACTTC. The full variable domain, its missing parts supplied by reference TRBV14 and TRBJ2-7, is EAGVTQFPSHSVIEKGQTVTLRCDPISGHDNLYWYRRVMGKEIKFLLHFVKESKQDESGMPNNRFLAERTGGTYSTLKVQPAELEDSGVYFCASSQDLGQFYEQYFGPGTRLTVT.

This clonotype was found many times. The size of this beta chain means little, since it is a stray read in a library made for alpha chains. CDR3 loop: CASSVGPSGSYEQYF. CDR3 sequence (DNA): TGTGCCAGCAGCGTAGGCCCTAGCGGGAGCTACGAGCAGTACTTC. The chain combines TRBV9 with TRBJ2-7, with 10 bases identical to TRBD2. The CDR3 length is 15 residues. The V segment lost 0 bases and the J segment 3 bases; nucleotides outside the gene matches: 3. Germline V gives CDR1 SGDLS, CDR2 YYNGEE.

Relative to its sample, this clonotype is medium-sized. The library was prepared for alpha chains; this beta chain is a stray read, so its frequency means little. The CDR3 DNA reads TGCGCCAGCAGCTTGGGAACTAGCGGGAGCGCAGATACGCAGTATTTT. It yields the protein CASSLGTSGSADTQYF. The gene calls are TRBV5-1 and TRBJ2-3; 11 nucleotides line up with TRBD2. The germline CDR1 and CDR2 sequences are SGHRS and YFSETQ. V shed 0 bases and J 4 bases; nucleotides not matched to a gene: 4. This CDR3 has 16 residues.